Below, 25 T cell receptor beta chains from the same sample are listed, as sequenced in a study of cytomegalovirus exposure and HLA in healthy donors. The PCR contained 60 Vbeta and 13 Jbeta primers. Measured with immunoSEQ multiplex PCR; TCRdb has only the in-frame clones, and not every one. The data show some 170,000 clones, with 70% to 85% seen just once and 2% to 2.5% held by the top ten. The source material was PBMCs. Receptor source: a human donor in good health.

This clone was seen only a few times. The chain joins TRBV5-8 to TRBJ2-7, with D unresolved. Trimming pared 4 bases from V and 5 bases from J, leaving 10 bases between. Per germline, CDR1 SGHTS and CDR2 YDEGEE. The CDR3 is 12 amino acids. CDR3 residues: CASSPTYHEQYF. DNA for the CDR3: TGTGCCAGCAGCCCAACATACCACGAGCAGTACTTC.

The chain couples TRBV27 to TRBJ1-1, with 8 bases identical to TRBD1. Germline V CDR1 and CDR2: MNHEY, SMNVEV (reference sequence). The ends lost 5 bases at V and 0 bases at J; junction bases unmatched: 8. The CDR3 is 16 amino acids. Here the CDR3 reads CASSPWTGQMNTEAFF. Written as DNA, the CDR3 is TGTGCCAGCAGTCCCTGGACAGGGCAAATGAACACTGAAGCTTTCTTT.

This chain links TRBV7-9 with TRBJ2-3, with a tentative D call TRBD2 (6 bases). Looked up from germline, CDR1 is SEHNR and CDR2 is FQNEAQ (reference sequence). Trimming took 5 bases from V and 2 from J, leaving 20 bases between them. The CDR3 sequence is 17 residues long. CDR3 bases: TGTGCCAGCAGCCCCCCCTCGTCGCGGGGAGACACAGATACGCAGTATTTT. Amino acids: CASSPPSSRGDTDTQYF.

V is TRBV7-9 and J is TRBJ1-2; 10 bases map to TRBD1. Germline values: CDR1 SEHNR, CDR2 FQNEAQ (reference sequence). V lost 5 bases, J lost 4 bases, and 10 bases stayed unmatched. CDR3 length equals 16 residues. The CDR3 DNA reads TGTGCCAGCAGCCGAGAGACGACAGGGGGCGCCTATGGCTACACCTTC. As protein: CASSRETTGGAYGYTF.

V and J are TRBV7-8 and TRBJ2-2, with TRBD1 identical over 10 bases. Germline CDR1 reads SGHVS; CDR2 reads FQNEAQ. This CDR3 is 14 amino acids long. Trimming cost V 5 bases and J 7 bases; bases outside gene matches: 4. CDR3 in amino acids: CASSRTGGGGELFF. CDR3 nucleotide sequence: TGTGCCAGCAGCCGGACAGGGGGAGGCGGGGAGCTGTTTTTT.

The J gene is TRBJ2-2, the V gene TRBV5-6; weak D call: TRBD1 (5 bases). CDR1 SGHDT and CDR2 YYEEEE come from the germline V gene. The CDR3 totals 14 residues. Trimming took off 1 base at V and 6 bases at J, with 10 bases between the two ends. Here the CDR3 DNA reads TGTGCCAGCAGCTTGAGGGGTTCGTCCGGGGAGCTGTTTTTT. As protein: CASSLRGSSGELFF.

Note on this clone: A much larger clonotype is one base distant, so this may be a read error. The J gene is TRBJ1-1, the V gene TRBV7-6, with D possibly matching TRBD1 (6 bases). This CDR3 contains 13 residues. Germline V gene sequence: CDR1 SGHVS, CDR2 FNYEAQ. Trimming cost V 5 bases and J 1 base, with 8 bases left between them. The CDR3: CASSLDRNTEAFF. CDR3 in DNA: TGTGCCAGCAGCCTGGACAGGAACACTGAAGCTTTCTTT. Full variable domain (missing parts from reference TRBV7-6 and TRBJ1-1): GAGVSQSPRYKVTKRGQDVALRCDPISGHVSLYWYRQALGQGPEFLTYFNYEAQQDKSGLPNDRFSAERPEGSISTLTIQRTEQRDSAMYRCASSLDRNTEAFFGQGTRLTVV.

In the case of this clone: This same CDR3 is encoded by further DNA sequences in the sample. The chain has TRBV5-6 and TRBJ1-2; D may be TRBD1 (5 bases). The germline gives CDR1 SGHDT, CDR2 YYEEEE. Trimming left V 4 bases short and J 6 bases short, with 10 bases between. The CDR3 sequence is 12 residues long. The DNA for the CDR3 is TGTGCCAGCAGCCCAGGGTCTGATGGCTACACCTTC. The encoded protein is CASSPGSDGYTF.

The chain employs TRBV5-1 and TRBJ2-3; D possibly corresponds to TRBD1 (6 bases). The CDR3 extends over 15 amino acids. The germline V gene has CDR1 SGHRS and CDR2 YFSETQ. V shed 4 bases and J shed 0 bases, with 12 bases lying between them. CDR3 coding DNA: TGCGCCAGCAGCCCCGGACAGCGAAGCACAGATACGCAGTATTTT. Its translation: CASSPGQRSTDTQYF. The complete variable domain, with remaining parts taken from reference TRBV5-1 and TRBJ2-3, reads KAGVTQTPRYLIKTRGQQVTLSCSPISGHRSVSWYQQTPGQGLQFLFEYFSETQRNKGNFPGRFSGRQFSNSRSEMNVSTLELGDSALYLCASSPGQRSTDTQYFGPGTRLTVL.

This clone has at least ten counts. The CDR3 here is CASSERVRVNSPLHF. The CDR3 bases are TGTGCCAGCAGTGAGCGAGTCAGGGTAAACTCACCCCTCCACTTT. V usage is TRBV2 and J usage is TRBJ1-6; D is possibly TRBD1 (5 bases). V lost 3 bases, J lost 10 bases, and 16 bases lay in between. Germline V gene data show CDR1 as SNHLY and CDR2 as FYNNEI. This CDR3 has 15 residues.

The CDR3, as DNA: TGTGCCAGCAGCCAATCGTTCGGAGGGGTCACTGAAGCTTTCTTT. Its translation: CASSQSFGGVTEAFF. The chain employs TRBV16 and TRBJ1-1; weak D call: TRBD1 (5 bases). This CDR3 has 15 residues. The V end lost 0 bases, the J end lost 4 bases, and 12 bases lay between the germline ends. The germline gives CDR1 KGHSY, CDR2 FQNENV.

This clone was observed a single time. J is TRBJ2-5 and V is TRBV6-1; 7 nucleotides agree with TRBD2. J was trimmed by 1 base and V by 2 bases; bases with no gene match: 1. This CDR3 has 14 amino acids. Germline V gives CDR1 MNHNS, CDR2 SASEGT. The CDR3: CASSESGGQETQYF. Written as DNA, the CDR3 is TGTGCCAGCAGTGAATCGGGAGGCCAAGAGACCCAGTACTTC.

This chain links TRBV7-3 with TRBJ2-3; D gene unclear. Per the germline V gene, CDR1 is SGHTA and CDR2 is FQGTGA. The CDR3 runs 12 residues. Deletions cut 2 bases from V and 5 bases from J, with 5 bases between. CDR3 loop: CASSLDKDTQYF. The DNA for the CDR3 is TGTGCCAGCAGCTTAGACAAAGATACGCAGTATTTT.

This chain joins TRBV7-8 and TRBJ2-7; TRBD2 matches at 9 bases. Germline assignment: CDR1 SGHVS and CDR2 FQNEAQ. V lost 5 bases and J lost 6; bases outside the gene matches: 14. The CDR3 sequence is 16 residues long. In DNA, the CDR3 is TGTGCCAGCAGCGTCGGAACAACTAGCGGGTTCCTCGAGCAGTACTTC. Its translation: CASSVGTTSGFLEQYF.

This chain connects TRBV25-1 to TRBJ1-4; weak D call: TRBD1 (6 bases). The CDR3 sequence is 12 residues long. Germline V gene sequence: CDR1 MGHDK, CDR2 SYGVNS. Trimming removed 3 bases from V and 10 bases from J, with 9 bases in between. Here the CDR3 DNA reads TGTGCCAGCAGTGATTTCAGGGGAAAACTGTTTTTT. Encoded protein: CASSDFRGKLFF.

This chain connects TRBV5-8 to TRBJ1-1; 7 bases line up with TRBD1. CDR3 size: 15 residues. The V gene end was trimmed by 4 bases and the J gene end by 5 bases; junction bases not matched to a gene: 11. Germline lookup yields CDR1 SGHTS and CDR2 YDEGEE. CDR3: CASSVPGQMRTEAFF. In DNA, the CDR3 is TGTGCCAGCAGCGTTCCGGGACAGATGAGGACTGAAGCTTTCTTT. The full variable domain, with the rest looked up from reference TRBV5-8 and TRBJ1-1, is EAGVTQSPTHLIKTRGQQATLRCSPISGHTSVYWYQQALGLGLQFLLWYDEGEERNRGNFPPRFSGRQFPNYSSELNVNALELEDSALYLCASSVPGQMRTEAFFGQGTRLTVV.

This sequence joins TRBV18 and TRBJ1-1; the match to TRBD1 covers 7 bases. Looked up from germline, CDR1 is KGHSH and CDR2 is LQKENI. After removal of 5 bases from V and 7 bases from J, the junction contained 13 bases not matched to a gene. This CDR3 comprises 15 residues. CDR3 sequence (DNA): TGTGCCAGCTCAGCCCAAAAGGGGGCGGCGAGTGAAGCTTTCTTT. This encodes CASSAQKGAASEAFF.

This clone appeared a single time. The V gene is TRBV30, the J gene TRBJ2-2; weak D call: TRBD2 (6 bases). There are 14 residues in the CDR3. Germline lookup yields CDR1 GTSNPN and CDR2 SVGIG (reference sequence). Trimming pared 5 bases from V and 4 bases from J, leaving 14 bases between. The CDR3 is CAWSGGAGTGELFF. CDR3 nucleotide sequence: TGTGCCTGGTCCGGAGGGGCGGGCACCGGGGAGCTGTTTTTT.

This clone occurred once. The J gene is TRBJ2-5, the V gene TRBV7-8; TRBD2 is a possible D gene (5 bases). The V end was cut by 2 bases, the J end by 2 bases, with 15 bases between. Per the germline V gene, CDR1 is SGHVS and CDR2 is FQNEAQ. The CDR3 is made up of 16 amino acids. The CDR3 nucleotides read TGTGCCAGCAGCTTATTTCCAGCGGAAACGCAAGAGACCCAGTACTTC. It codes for CASSLFPAETQETQYF. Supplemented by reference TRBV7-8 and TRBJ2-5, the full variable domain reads GAGVSQSPRYKVAKRGQDVALRCDPISGHVSLFWYQQALGQGPEFLTYFQNEAQLDKSGLPSDRFFAERPEGSVSTLKIQRTQQEDSAVYLCASSLFPAETQETQYFGPGTRLLVL.

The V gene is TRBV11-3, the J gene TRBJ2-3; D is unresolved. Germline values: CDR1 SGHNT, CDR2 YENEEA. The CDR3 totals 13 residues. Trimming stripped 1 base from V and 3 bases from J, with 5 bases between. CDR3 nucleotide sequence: TGTGCCAGCAGCTTAGTACAGACAGATACGCAGTATTTT. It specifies CASSLVQTDTQYF.

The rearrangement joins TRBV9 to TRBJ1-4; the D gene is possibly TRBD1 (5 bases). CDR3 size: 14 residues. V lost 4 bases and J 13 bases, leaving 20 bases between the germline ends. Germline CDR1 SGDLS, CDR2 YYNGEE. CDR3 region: CASSNDWKGVGLFF. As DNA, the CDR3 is TGTGCCAGCAGCAATGACTGGAAAGGGGTGGGACTGTTTTTT. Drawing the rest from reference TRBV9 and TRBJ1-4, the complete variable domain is DSGVTQTPKHLITATGQRVTLRCSPRSGDLSVYWYQQSLDQGLQFLIQYYNGEERAKGNILERFSAQQFPDLHSELNLSSLELGDSALYFCASSNDWKGVGLFFGSGTQLSVL.

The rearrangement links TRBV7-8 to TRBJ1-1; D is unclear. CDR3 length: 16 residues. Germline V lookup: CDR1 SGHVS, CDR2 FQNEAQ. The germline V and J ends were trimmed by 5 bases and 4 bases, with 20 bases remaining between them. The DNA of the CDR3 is TGTGCCAGCAGCCGTACTATGACGGGCGGGAGCACTGAAGCTTTCTTT. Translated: CASSRTMTGGSTEAFF. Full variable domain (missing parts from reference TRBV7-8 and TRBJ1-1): GAGVSQSPRYKVAKRGQDVALRCDPISGHVSLFWYQQALGQGPEFLTYFQNEAQLDKSGLPSDRFFAERPEGSVSTLKIQRTQQEDSAVYLCASSRTMTGGSTEAFFGQGTRLTVV.

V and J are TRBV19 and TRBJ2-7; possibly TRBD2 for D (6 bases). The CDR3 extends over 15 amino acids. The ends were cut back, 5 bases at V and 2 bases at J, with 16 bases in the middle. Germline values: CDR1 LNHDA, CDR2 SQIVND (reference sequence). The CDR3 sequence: CASSPSGSGAYEQYF. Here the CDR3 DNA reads TGTGCCAGTAGTCCCTCGGGTAGCGGAGCCTACGAGCAGTACTTC. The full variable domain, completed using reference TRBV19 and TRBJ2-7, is DGGITQSPKYLFRKEGQNVTLSCEQNLNHDAMYWYRQDPGQGLRLIYYSQIVNDFQKGDIAEGYSVSREKKESFPLTVTSAQKNPTAFYLCASSPSGSGAYEQYFGPGTRLTVT.

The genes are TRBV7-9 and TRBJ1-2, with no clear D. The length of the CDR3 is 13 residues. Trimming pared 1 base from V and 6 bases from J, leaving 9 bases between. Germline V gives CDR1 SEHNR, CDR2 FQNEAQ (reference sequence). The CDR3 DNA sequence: TGTGCCAGCAGCTTAGTTAGCTTAGATGGCTACACCTTC. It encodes CASSLVSLDGYTF.

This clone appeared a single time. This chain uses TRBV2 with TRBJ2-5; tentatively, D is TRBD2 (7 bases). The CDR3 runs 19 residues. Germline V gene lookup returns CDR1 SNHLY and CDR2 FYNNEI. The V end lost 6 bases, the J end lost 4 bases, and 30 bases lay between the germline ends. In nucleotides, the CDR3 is TGTGCCAGCAGGACAGGTTACTTGGCGGGGGCCGAGTACCGAGAGACCCAGTACTTC. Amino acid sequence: CASRTGYLAGAEYRETQYF.